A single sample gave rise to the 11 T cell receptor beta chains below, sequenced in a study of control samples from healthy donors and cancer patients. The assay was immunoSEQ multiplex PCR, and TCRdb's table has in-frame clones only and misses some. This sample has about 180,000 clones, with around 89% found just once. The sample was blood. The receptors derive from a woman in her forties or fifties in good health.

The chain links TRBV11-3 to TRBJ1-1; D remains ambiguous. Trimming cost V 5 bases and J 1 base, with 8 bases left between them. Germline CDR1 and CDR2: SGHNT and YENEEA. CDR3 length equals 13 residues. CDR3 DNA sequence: TGTGCCAGCAGCAATCATGAGAACACTGAAGCTTTCTTT. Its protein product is CASSNHENTEAFF.

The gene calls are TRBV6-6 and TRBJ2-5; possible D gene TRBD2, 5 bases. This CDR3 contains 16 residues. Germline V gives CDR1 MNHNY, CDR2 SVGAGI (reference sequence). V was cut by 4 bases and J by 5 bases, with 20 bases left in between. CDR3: CASSSRTPDGRETQYF. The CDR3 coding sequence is TGTGCCAGCAGTTCGAGGACTCCAGATGGGCGGGAGACCCAGTACTTC.

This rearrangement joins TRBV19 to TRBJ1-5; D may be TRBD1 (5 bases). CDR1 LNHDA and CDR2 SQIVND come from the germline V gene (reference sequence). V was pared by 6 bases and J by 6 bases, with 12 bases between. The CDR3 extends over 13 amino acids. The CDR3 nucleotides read TGTGCCAGTAGCGAGGCCAGGGCTCAGCCCCAGCATTTT. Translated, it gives CASSEARAQPQHF.

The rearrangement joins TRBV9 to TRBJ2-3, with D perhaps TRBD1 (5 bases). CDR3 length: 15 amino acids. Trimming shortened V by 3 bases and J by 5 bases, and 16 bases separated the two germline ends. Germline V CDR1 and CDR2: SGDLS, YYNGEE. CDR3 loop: CASSGNGQWEDTQYF. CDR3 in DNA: TGTGCCAGCAGCGGGAATGGACAATGGGAAGATACGCAGTATTTT.

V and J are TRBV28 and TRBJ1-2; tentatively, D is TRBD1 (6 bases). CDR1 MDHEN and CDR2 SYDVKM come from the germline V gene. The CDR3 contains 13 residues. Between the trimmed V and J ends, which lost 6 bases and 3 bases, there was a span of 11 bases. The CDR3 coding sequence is TGTGCCAGCAGCTCGACAGGCGACTATGGCTACACCTTC. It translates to CASSSTGDYGYTF.

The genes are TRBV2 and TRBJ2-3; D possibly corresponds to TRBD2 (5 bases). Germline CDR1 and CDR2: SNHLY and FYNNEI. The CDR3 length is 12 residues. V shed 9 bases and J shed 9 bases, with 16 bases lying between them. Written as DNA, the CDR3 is TGTGCCAGTAGCGCTTCACGGCTAACGCAGTATTTT. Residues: CASSASRLTQYF. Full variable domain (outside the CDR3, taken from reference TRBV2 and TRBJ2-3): EPEVTQTPSHQVTQMGQEVILRCVPISNHLYFYWYRQILGQKVEFLVSFYNNEISEKSEIFDDQFSVERPDGSNFTLKIRSTKLEDSAMYFCASSASRLTQYFGPGTRLTVL.

DNA of the CDR3: TGTGCCAGCAGATACCCGCCGAACACCGGGGAGCTGTTTTTT. Encoded protein: CASRYPPNTGELFF. The chain has TRBV6-2 or TRBV6-3 and TRBJ2-2; D ambiguous. This CDR3 comprises 14 residues. The V gene's germline CDR1 is MNHEY and CDR2 SVGEGT. The V end was cut by 6 bases, the J end by 0 bases, with 8 bases between.

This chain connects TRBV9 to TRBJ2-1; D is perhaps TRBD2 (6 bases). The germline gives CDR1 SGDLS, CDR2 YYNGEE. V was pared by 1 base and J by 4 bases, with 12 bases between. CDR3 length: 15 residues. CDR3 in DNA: TGTGCCAGCAGCGTAAAGGAGGGAGCTTACAATGAGCAGTTCTTC. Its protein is CASSVKEGAYNEQFF.

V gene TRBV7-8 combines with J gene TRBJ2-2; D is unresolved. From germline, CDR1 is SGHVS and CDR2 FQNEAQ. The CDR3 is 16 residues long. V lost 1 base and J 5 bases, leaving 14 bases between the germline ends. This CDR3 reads CASSLVVLPSTGELFF. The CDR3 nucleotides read TGTGCCAGCAGCTTAGTTGTCTTACCCAGTACCGGGGAGCTGTTTTTT.

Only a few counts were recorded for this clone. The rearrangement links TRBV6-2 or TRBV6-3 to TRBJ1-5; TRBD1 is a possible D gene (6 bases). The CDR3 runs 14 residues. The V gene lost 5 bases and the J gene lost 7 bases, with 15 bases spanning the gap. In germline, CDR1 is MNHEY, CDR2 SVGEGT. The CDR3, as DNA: TGTGCCAGCAGTAAAAGAGGGGACAACCAGCCCCAGCATTTT. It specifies CASSKRGDNQPQHF.

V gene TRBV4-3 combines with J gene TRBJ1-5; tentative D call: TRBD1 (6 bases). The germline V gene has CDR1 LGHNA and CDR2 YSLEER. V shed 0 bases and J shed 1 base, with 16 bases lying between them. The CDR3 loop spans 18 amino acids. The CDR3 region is CASSQEQKSGESNQPQHF. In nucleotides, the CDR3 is TGCGCCAGCAGCCAAGAGCAAAAATCAGGGGAAAGCAATCAGCCCCAGCATTTT.